This TCR beta chain was identified in a study of T cells after yellow fever vaccination. General observations from the study: Contamination of FACS-sorted repertoires by abundant clonotypes from the bulk population could occur. Peaking faster, on day 5 versus 15, the secondary response was nonetheless weaker.

Germline V gives CDR1 MDHEN, CDR2 SYDVKM. This CDR3 region has 14 residues. Trimming left V 4 bases short and J 6 bases short, with 14 bases between. Comment on this clonotype: Its antigen is currently unknown.

TCRdb used MiXCR to reprocess the 5' RACE reads, holding one entry per CDR3 protein. The sample lists 150,000 or so distinct CDR3 sequences, roughly a tenth seen once, with about a third in the top ten. Sequences were derived from CD8+ T cells sorted from PBMCs, sampled 45 days after the yellow fever booster vaccination. The chain links TRBV28 to TRBJ2-3; D might be TRBD2 (6 bases). This sequence originates from a man between 18 and 35 years old who received the YFV17D yellow fever vaccine. CDR3 nucleotide sequence: TGTGCCAGCAGTTCCCGTTTGAGCGGGGATACGCAGTATTTT. Translated: CASSSRLSGDTQYF.